These 18 T cell receptor beta chains share one sample of origin, sequenced in a study of cytomegalovirus exposure and HLA in healthy donors. Clones were read by immunoSEQ multiplex PCR, and TCRdb kept only the in-frame ones, dropping some. The sample has about 110,000 clones; more than 70% are singletons. Sample: PBMCs. These receptors were taken from a woman aged 18-35 years in good health and CMV-seronegative.

V usage is TRBV9 and J usage is TRBJ2-3; 12 nucleotides agree with TRBD2. V was pared by 0 bases and J by 5 bases, with 4 bases of the junction left unmatched. The CDR3 loop spans 16 amino acids. Germline V gene data show CDR1 as SGDLS and CDR2 as YYNGEE. In DNA form, the CDR3 reads TGTGCCAGCAGCGTAGGGACTAGCGGGAAGGTAGATACGCAGTATTTT. It encodes CASSVGTSGKVDTQYF.

The chain employs TRBV5-1 and TRBJ2-1; 9 positions agree with TRBD2. This CDR3 has 15 amino acids. Unmatched junction bases numbered 6, after V lost 4 bases and J lost 4 bases. Germline V gene lookup returns CDR1 SGHRS and CDR2 YFSETQ. CDR3: CASSQQTSGYNEQFF. CDR3 DNA sequence: TGCGCCAGCAGCCAACAGACTAGCGGATACAATGAGCAGTTCTTC.

This clone was seen only once. J is TRBJ2-2 and V is TRBV27; 7 bases fit TRBD1. CDR1 and CDR2 from the germline V gene are MNHEY and SMNVEV (reference sequence). V was clipped by 3 bases and J by 7 bases; unmatched bases: 8. The CDR3 consists of 15 residues. DNA of the CDR3: TGTGCCAGCAGTTTCGCCAGGGGGTCGGTCGGGGAGCTGTTTTTT. As protein: CASSFARGSVGELFF.

The J gene is TRBJ1-5, the V gene TRBV2, with unresolved D. The germline V and J ends were trimmed by 6 bases and 4 bases, with 22 bases remaining between them. This CDR3 is 17 amino acids long. The germline V gene has CDR1 SNHLY and CDR2 FYNNEI. CDR3 in amino acids: CASSSRGDLAPNQPQHF. In nucleotides, the CDR3 is TGTGCCAGCAGCTCCCGTGGAGACTTGGCCCCTAATCAGCCCCAGCATTTT.

The chain carries TRBV9 and TRBJ1-5, with 8 nucleotides matching TRBD1. V was clipped by 4 bases and J by 5 bases; unmatched bases: 8. The V gene's germline CDR1 is SGDLS and CDR2 YYNGEE. CDR3 length equals 15 residues. As DNA, the CDR3 is TGTGCCAGCAGCCAGGGGGCAGGGGATGATCAGCCCCAGCATTTT. This codes for CASSQGAGDDQPQHF.

This chain uses TRBV6-4 with TRBJ2-1; 10 bases fit TRBD2. The CDR3 is 17 residues long. Trimming cost V 0 bases and J 5 bases; bases outside gene matches: 7. CDR1 and CDR2 from the germline V gene are MRHNA and SNTAGT. CDR3 region: CASSDSILAGDHNEQFF. The CDR3 nucleotides read TGTGCCAGCAGTGACTCGATCCTAGCGGGAGACCACAATGAGCAGTTCTTC.

The genes are TRBV28 and TRBJ1-1, with 8 bases identical to TRBD1. CDR3 length equals 14 residues. Trimming took 3 bases from V and 4 from J; bases not matched to a gene: 4. Germline CDR1 is MDHEN and CDR2 is SYDVKM. The CDR3 is CASSLGTGGTEAFF. Written as DNA, the CDR3 is TGTGCCAGCAGTTTGGGTACAGGGGGCACTGAAGCTTTCTTT.

The chain carries TRBV4-1 and TRBJ1-3, with no clear D. CDR1 and CDR2 (germline): MGHRA, YSYEKL. V lost 0 bases, J lost 7 bases, and 10 bases lay in between. The CDR3 runs 14 residues. DNA for the CDR3: TGCGCCAGCAGCCAAGACCCATCGAGGAACACCATATATTTT. Its translation: CASSQDPSRNTIYF.

This chain links TRBV11-2 with TRBJ2-1, with D possibly TRBD2 on 5 matching bases. Trimming left V 2 bases short and J 3 bases short, with 11 bases between. The germline CDR1 and CDR2 sequences are SGHAT and FQNNGV. The CDR3 runs to 15 residues. CDR3 region: CASSLYVRGYNEQFF. The DNA for the CDR3 is TGTGCCAGCAGCTTATATGTCCGGGGCTACAATGAGCAGTTCTTC.

The rearrangement links TRBV7-2 to TRBJ2-3, with 7 bases that match TRBD2. J gave up 4 bases and V 2 bases, and 12 bases lay outside the gene matches. This CDR3 is 17 amino acids long. Germline loops: CDR1 SGHTA, CDR2 FQGNSA. CDR3 coding DNA: TGTGCCAGCAGCTTAAGGGCTAGCGGTTATTTGGCAGATACGCAGTATTTT. Its translation is CASSLRASGYLADTQYF.

The chain has TRBV9 and TRBJ2-7, with TRBD1 matching 8 bases. Germline values: CDR1 SGDLS, CDR2 YYNGEE. The CDR3 is 17 residues long. V was clipped by 3 bases and J by 5 bases; unmatched bases: 16. The CDR3 nucleotides are TGTGCCAGCAGCGACTCTTACAGGGGGTCGCAAGCTCACGAGCAGTACTTC. Encoded protein: CASSDSYRGSQAHEQYF.

The chain links TRBV9 to TRBJ1-1, with a tentative D call TRBD1 (6 bases). This CDR3 contains 15 residues. Germline CDR1 and CDR2: SGDLS and YYNGEE. Trimming pared 3 bases from V and 10 bases from J, leaving 22 bases between. The CDR3 DNA follows: TGTGCCAGCAGCGAGCAGGACAGCAGTTCTTATCGAGCTTTCTTT. Its protein is CASSEQDSSSYRAFF. The whole variable domain, filled in from reference TRBV9 and TRBJ1-1, reads DSGVTQTPKHLITATGQRVTLRCSPRSGDLSVYWYQQSLDQGLQFLIQYYNGEERAKGNILERFSAQQFPDLHSELNLSSLELGDSALYFCASSEQDSSSYRAFFGQGTRLTVV.

The chain links TRBV6-5 to TRBJ1-2; TRBD1 agrees at 7 bases. Trimming cost V 0 bases and J 6 bases; bases outside gene matches: 1. There are 13 residues in the CDR3. Germline CDR1 reads MNHEY; CDR2 reads SVGAGI. The CDR3 nucleotides are TGTGCCAGCAGTTACTCGGGGACAGATGGCTACACCTTC. Amino acid sequence: CASSYSGTDGYTF.

The genes are TRBV28 and TRBJ1-5, with D tentatively TRBD1 (6 bases). The germline CDR1 and CDR2 sequences are MDHEN and SYDVKM. Trimming left V 5 bases short and J 6 bases short, with 17 bases between. This CDR3 contains 15 residues. The DNA for the CDR3 is TGTGCCAGCAGTCCCTGGGGGCTACGGGGTCAGCCCCAGCATTTT. Amino acids: CASSPWGLRGQPQHF.

This clone occurred once. The final CDR3 position lacks the conserved phenylalanine or tryptophan, pointing to a likely read error. The limits of the CDR3 on the DNA are not certain, so only TCRdb's listed CDR3 is given. This chain links TRBV27 with TRBJ2-7; the D call TRBD1 from the table was never checked on the DNA. The germline V gene encodes CDR1 MNHEY and CDR2 SMNVEV (reference sequence). The CDR3 is 13 amino acids in total, end residues counted. CDR3 region: CASSLSQGSLFLI.

The V call is TRBV9, the J call TRBJ1-1, with 9 nucleotides matching TRBD1. V lost 2 bases to trimming and J lost 1 base; unmatched junction nucleotides: 6. The CDR3 spans 16 residues. Germline V gene sequence: CDR1 SGDLS, CDR2 YYNGEE. For the CDR3, the DNA is TGTGCCAGCAGCGTCGATGGGACAGGGACGAACACTGAAGCTTTCTTT. Protein product: CASSVDGTGTNTEAFF.

This rearrangement joins TRBV5-4 to TRBJ1-6; the match to TRBD1 covers 8 bases. This CDR3 has 15 residues. Germline CDR1 reads SGHNT; CDR2 reads YYREEE (reference sequence). Trimming at V came to 4 bases and at J to 10 bases, leaving 10 bases not matched to a gene. The CDR3, as DNA: TGTGCCAGCAGCCAGCAACGACAGGGGCCCTCACCCCTCCACTTT. Its protein is CASSQQRQGPSPLHF.

The chain uses TRBV7-9 and TRBJ2-5; 7 bases map to TRBD2. The CDR3 is 15 residues long. Looked up from germline, CDR1 is SEHNR and CDR2 is FQNEAQ (reference sequence). Germline trimming cut 6 bases from V and 6 bases from J; bases unmatched to any gene: 13. In DNA, the CDR3 is TGTGCCAGCAGTTTTCTGGTCGCGGGAGTGAAGACCCAGTACTTC. Translated: CASSFLVAGVKTQYF.